This section outlines one T cell receptor beta chain sequence together with its context. Its antigen is still unknown. The source of the sample is a study of T-cell memory formation after mild COVID-19. Study outcomes and limitations: Certain responding clones were present in pre-infection memory, suggesting participation of cross-reactive memory. Day 15 to 85 contractors were CD4/CD8 balanced; later expanders leaned CD4+.

Trimming cost V 3 bases and J 4 bases; bases outside gene matches: 5. The CDR3 loop spans 16 amino acids. TCRdb recomputed calls from the 5' RACE reads with MiXCR, one row per CDR3 protein. This table holds tens of thousands of distinct CDR3 sequences, over 15% found once. The specimen was PBMCs or a T cell subset sorted from them (not recorded which). The origin of this receptor is an adult woman who had mild COVID-19 (a few samples of this study predate the infection). Cell type and time point are not known. This rearrangement joins TRBV12-3 or TRBV12-4 to TRBJ2-2; the match to TRBD2 covers 10 bases. The CDR3 coding sequence is TGTGCCAGCAGTTTTTGGAGCGGGGGGGCCACCGGGGAGCTGTTTTTT. Protein sequence: CASSFWSGGATGELFF.